The text below deals with one TCR beta chain. Its antigen is as yet unknown. TCRdb itself ran the 5' RACE reads through MiXCR, one entry per CDR3 protein. The table has more than 650,000 distinct CDR3 sequences, about an eighth seen once. This entry comes from a study of CD8 T cells in ankylosing spondylitis. Points from the study as a whole: Peripheral blood samples showed relatively rare disease-linked clones, and these clones were CD8+. Fewer than ten highly homologous variants made up a TCR beta motif that seemed to typify ankylosing spondylitis blood. Clones tied to disease were said to be significantly enriched in matched ankylosing spondylitis synovial fluid.

The CDR3 is 16 amino acids. CDR1 is MDHEN and CDR2 is SYDVKM in the germline V gene. The J segment lost 2 bases and the V segment lost 1 base, leaving 6 bases of the junction unmatched. This sequence originates from a male donor with ankylosing spondylitis. This sequence joins TRBV28 and TRBJ1-1; 8 positions match TRBD1. Specimen: blood, either unsorted or a sorted T cell fraction (not recorded which). The DNA of the CDR3 is TGTGCCAGCAGTTTATTCCCAGGGGGCTTTAACACTGAAGCTTTCTTT. This sequence encodes CASSLFPGGFNTEAFF.